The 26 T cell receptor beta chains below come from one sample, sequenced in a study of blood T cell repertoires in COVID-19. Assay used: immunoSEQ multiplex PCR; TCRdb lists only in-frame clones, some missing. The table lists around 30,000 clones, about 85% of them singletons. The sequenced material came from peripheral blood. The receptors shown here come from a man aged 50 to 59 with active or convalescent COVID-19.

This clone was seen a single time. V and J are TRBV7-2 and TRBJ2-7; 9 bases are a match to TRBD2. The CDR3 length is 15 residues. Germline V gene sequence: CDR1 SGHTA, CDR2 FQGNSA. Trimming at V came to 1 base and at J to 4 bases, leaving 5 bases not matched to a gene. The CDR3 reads CASSLVSGSEYEQYF. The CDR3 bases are TGTGCCAGCAGCTTAGTTAGCGGGAGTGAATACGAGCAGTACTTC.

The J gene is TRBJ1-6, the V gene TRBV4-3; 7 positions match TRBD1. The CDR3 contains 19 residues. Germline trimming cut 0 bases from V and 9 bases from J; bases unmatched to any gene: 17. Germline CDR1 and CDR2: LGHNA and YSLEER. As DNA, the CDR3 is TGCGCCAGCAGCCAAGATCGATTTGGCGACAGGGCATCAGGTTCACCCCTCCACTTT. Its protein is CASSQDRFGDRASGSPLHF.

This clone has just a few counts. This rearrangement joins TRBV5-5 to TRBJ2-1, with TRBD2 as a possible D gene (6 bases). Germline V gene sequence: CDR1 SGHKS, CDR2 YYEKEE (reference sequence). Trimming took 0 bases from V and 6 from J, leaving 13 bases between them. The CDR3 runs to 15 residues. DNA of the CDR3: TGTGCCAGCAGCTTGGGCTCGGGGGTAGGCAATGAGCAGTTCTTC. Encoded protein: CASSLGSGVGNEQFF.

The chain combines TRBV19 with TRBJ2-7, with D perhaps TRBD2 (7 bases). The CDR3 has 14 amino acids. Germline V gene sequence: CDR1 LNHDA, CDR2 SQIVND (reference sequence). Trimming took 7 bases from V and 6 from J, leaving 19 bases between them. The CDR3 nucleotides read TGTGCCAGTACCCCGGCGGGGGCTTTTGGCGAGCAGTACTTC. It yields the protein CASTPAGAFGEQYF.

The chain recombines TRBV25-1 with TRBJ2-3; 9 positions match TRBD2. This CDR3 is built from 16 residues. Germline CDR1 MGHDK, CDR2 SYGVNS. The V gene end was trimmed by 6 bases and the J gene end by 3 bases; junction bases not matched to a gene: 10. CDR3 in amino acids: CASSSSLAGRTDTQYF. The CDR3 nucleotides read TGTGCCAGCAGCTCGTCCCTAGCGGGAAGGACAGATACGCAGTATTTT.

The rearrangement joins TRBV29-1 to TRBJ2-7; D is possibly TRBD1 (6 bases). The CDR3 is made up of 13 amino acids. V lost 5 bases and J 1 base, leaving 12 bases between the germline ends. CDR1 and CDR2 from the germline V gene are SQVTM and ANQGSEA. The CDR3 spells CSVLAGASYEQYF. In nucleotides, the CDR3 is TGCAGCGTTCTGGCAGGGGCGTCCTACGAGCAGTACTTC.

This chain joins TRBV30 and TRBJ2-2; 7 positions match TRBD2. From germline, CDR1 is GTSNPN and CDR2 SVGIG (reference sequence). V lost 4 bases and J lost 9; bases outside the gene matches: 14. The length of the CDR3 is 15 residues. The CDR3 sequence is CAWNNPGLLTRELFF. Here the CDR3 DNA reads TGTGCCTGGAATAATCCGGGACTACTTACCCGGGAGCTGTTTTTT. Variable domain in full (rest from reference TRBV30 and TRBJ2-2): SQTIHQWPATLVQPVGSPLSLECTVEGTSNPNLYWYRQAAGRGLQLLFYSVGIGQISSEVPQNLSASRPQDRQFILSSKKLLLSDSGFYLCAWNNPGLLTRELFFGEGSRLTVL.

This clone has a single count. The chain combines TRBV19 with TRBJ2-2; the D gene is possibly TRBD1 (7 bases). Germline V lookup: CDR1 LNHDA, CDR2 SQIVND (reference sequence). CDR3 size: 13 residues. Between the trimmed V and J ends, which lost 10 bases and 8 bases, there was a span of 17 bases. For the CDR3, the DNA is TGTGCCACCGACAGGGAAGGGACTGGGGAGCTGTTTTTT. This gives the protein CATDREGTGELFF. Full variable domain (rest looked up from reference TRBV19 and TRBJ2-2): DGGITQSPKYLFRKEGQNVTLSCEQNLNHDAMYWYRQDPGQGLRLIYYSQIVNDFQKGDIAEGYSVSREKKESFPLTVTSAQKNPTAFYLCATDREGTGELFFGEGSRLTVL.

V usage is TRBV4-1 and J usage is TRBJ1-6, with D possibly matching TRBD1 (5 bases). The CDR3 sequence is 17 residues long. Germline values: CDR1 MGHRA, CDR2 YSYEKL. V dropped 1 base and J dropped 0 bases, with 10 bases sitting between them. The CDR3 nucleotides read TGCGCCAGCAGCCAAGGGGGGGTGAGCTCCTATAATTCACCCCTCCACTTT. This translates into CASSQGGVSSYNSPLHF.

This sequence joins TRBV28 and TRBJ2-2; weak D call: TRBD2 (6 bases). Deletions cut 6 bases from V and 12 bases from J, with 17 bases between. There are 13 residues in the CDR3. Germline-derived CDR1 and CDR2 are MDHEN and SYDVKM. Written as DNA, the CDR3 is TGTGCCAGCAGGTTCTCGGGAGCTAGGAAGCTGTTTTTT. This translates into CASRFSGARKLFF.

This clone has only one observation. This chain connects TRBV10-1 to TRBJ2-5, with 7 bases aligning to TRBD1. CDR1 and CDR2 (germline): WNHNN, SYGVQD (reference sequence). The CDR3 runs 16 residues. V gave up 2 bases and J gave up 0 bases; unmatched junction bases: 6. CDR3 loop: CASSERDSWYQETQYF. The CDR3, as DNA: TGCGCCAGCAGTGAGAGGGACAGTTGGTACCAAGAGACCCAGTACTTC.

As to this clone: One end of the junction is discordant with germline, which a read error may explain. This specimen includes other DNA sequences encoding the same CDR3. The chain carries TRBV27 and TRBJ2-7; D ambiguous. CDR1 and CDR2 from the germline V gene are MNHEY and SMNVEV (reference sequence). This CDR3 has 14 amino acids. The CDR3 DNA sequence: TGCGCCAGCAGTTTATTCGGTCCGGCCTACGAGCAGTACTTC. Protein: CASSLFGPAYEQYF.

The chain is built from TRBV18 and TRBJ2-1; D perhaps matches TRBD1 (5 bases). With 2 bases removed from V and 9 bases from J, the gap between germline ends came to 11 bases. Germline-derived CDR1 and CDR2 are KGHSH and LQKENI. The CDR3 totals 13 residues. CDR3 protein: CASSPAGSGEQFF. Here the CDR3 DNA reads TGTGCCAGCTCACCAGCAGGGTCCGGTGAGCAGTTCTTC.

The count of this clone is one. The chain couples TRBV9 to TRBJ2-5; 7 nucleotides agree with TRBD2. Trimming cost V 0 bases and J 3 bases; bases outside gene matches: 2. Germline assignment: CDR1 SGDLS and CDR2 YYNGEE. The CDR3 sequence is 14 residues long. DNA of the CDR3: TGTGCCAGCAGCGTAGACGGGACTAAAGAGACCCAGTACTTC. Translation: CASSVDGTKETQYF. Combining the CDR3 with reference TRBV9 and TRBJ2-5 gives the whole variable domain DSGVTQTPKHLITATGQRVTLRCSPRSGDLSVYWYQQSLDQGLQFLIQYYNGEERAKGNILERFSAQQFPDLHSELNLSSLELGDSALYFCASSVDGTKETQYFGPGTRLLVL.

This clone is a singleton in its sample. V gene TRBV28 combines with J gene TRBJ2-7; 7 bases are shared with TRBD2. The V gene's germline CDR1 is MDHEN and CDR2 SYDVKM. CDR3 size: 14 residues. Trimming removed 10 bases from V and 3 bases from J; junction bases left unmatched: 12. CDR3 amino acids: CATSPGGRSYEQYF. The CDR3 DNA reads TGTGCCACCTCACCGGGGGGAAGAAGCTACGAGCAGTACTTC.

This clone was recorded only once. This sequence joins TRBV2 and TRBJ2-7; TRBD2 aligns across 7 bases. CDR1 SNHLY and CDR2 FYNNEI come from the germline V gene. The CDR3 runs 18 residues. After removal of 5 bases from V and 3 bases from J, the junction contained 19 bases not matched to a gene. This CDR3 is CASSPHLWEGHGFYEQYF. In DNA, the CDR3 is TGTGCCAGCAGTCCCCACTTGTGGGAGGGCCATGGGTTCTACGAGCAGTACTTC.

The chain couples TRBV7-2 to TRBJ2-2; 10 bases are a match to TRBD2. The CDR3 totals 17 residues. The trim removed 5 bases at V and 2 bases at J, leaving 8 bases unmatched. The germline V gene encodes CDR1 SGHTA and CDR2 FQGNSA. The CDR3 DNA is TGTGCCAGCAGCAAAATGGTACTAGCGGGAAACACCGGGGAGCTGTTTTTT. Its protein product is CASSKMVLAGNTGELFF.

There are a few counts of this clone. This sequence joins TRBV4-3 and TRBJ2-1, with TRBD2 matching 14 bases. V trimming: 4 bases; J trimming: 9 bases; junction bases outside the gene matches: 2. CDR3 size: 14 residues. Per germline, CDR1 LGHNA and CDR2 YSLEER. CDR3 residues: CASSPGLAGVEQFF. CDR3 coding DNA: TGCGCCAGCAGCCCGGGACTAGCGGGAGTTGAGCAGTTCTTC.

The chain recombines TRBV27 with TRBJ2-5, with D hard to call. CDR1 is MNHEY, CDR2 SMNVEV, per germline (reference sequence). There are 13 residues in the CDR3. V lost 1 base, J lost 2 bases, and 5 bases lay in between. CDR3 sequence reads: CASSLFHQETQYF. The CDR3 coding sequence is TGTGCCAGCAGTTTATTCCATCAAGAGACCCAGTACTTC.

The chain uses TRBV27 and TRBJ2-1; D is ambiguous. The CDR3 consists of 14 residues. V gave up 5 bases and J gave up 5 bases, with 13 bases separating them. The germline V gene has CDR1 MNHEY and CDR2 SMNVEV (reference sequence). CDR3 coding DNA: TGTGCCAGCAGTCTCCAATACCTAGACAATGAGCAGTTCTTC. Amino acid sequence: CASSLQYLDNEQFF.

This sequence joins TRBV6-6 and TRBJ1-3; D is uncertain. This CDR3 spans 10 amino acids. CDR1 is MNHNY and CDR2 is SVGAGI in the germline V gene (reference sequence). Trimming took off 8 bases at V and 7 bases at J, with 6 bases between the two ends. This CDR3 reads CASERNTIYF. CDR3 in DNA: TGTGCCAGCGAACGGAACACCATATATTTT.

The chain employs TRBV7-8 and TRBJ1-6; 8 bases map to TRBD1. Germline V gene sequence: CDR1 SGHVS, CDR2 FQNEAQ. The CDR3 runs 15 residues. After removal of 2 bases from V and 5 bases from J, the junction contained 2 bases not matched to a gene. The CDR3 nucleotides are TGTGCCAGCAGCTTAATGACAGGGGATAATTCACCCCTCCACTTT. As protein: CASSLMTGDNSPLHF.

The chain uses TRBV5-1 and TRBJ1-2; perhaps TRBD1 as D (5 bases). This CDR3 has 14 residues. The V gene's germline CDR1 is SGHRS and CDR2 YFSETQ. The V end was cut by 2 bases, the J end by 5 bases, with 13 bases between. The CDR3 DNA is TGCGCCAGCAGCTTCGGACATGTCAAGTATGGCTACACCTTC. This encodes CASSFGHVKYGYTF.

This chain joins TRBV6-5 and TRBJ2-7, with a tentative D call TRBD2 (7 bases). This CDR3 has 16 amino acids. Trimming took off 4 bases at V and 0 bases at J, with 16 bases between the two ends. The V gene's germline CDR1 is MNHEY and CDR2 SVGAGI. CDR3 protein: CASSWRGSDSSYEQYF. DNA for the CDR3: TGTGCCAGCAGTTGGCGGGGGTCGGACAGCTCCTACGAGCAGTACTTC.

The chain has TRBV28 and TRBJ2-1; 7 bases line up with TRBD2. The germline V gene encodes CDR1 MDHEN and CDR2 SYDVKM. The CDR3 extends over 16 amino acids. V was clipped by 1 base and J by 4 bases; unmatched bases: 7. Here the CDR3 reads CASSLYPPGLYNEQFF. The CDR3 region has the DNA TGTGCCAGCAGTTTATATCCCCCGGGACTATACAATGAGCAGTTCTTC.

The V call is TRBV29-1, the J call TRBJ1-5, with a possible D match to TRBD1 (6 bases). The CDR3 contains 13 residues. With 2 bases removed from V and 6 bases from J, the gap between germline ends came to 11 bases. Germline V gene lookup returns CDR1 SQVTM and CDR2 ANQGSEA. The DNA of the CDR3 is TGCAGCGTTGAATTGGGCAGGGGTCAGCCCCAGCATTTT. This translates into CSVELGRGQPQHF.